This T cell receptor (beta chain) comes out of a study of control samples from healthy donors and cancer patients. Method: immunoSEQ multiplex PCR; TCRdb's copy keeps in-frame clones and lacks some. The profile covers some 120,000 clones, with around 92% appearing a single time and around 0.6% taken by the ten largest. The CDR3 spans 15 residues. In germline, CDR1 is SGDLS, CDR2 YYNGEE. The ends were cut back, 0 bases at V and 0 bases at J, with 8 bases in the middle. The specimen sequenced was PBMCs. The gene calls are TRBV9 and TRBJ2-3; a possible D gene is TRBD2 (5 bases). The sequence was obtained from an elderly man with head and neck cancer. The DNA for the CDR3 is TGTGCCAGCAGCGTAGCCGGGGAGAGCACAGATACGCAGTATTTT. It translates to CASSVAGESTDTQYF.